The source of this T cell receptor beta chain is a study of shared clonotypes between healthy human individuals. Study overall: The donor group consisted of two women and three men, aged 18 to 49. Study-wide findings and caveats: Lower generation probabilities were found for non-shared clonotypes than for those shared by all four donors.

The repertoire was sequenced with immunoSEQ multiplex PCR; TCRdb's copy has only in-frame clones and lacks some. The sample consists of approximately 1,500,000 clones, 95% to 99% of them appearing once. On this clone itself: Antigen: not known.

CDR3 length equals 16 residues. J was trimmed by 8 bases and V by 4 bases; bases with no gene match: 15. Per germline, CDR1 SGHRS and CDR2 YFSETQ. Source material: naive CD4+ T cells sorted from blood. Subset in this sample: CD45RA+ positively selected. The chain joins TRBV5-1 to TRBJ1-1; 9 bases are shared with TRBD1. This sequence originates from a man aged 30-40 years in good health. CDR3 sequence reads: CASSPLGQGSSIEAFF. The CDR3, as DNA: TGCGCCAGCAGCCCGCTGGGACAGGGCTCTTCCATCGAAGCTTTCTTT.